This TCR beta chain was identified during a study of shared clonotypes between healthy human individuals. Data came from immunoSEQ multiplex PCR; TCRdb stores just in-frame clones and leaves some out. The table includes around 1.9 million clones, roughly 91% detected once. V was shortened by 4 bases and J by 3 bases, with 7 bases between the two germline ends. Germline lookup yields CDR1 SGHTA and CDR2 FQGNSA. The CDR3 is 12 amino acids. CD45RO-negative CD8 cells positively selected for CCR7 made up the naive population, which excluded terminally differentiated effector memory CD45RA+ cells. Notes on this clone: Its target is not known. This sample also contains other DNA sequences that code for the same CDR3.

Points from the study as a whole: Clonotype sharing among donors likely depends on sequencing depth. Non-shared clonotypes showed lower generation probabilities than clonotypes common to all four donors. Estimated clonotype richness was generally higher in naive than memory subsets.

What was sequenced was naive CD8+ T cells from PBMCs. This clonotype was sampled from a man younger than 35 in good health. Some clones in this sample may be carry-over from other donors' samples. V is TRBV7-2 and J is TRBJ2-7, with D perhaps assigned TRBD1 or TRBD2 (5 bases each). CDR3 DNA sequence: TGTGCCAGCAGCTGGGACGGCTACGAGCAGTACTTC. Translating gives CASSWDGYEQYF. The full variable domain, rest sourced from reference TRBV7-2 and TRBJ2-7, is GAGVSQSPSNKVTEKGKDVELRCDPISGHTALYWYRQSLGQGLEFLIYFQGNSAPDKSGLPSDRFSAERTGGSVSTLTIQRTQQEDSAVYLCASSWDGYEQYFGPGTRLTVT.